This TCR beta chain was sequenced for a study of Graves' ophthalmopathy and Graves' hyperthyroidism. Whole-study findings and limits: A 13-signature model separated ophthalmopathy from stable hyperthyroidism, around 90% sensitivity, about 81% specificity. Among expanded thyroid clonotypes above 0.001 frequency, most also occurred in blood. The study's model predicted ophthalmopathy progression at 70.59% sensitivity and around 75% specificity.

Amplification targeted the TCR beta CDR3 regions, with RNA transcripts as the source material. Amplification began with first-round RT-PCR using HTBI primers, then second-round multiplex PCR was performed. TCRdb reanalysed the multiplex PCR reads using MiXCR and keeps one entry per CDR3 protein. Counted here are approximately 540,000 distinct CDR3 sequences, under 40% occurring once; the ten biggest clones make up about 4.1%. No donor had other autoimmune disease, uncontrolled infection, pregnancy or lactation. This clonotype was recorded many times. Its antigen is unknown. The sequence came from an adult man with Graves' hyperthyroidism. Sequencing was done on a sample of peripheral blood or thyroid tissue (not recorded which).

The CDR3 loop reads CASSPSVTGDYEQYF. The CDR3 region has the DNA TGTGCCAGCAGCCCTAGCGTGACAGGGGACTACGAGCAGTACTTC. The genes are TRBV7-6 and TRBJ2-7; 8 bases map to TRBD1. The germline V gene encodes CDR1 SGHVS and CDR2 FNYEAQ. The CDR3 has 15 amino acids. With V trimmed by 5 bases and J by 3 bases, 9 bases remained unmatched.